These 4 T cell receptor beta chains came from one sample sequenced in a study of alternative splicing in chronic myeloid leukemia remission. Overall study context: Trial remission samples were taken at major or complete molecular response, at 12 or 24 months.

Poly-A-selected mRNA from approximately 1 ug total RNA formed the libraries. TCRdb re-called the bulk RNA-seq reads and catalogs CDR3 proteins one per entry, DNA excluded. The table records hundreds of distinct CDR3 sequences, roughly 98% of them present only once. The input for sequencing was PBMCs or total blood leukocytes (not recorded which), taken during remission. Source of these receptors: an adult with chronic myeloid leukemia.

The J gene is TRBJ1-1, the V gene TRBV28. The CDR3 has 13 amino acids. Looked up from germline, CDR1 is MDHEN and CDR2 is SYDVKM. The CDR3 is CASSPGHNTEAFF. Variable domain in full (rest from reference TRBV28 and TRBJ1-1): DVKVTQSSRYLVKRTGEKVFLECVQDMDHENMFWYRQDPGLGLRLIYFSYDVKMKEKGDIPEGYSVSREKKERFSLILESASTNQTSMYLCASSPGHNTEAFFGQGTRLTVV.

This clonotype was counted a single time. This chain uses TRBV5-1 with TRBJ2-2; TCRdb selects TRBD2, and the lack of DNA leaves this call unchecked. The CDR3 sequence is 17 residues long. CDR1 and CDR2 from the germline V gene are SGHRS and YFSETQ. The CDR3 region is CASSLVGGLLEAGELFF.

The rearrangement links TRBV7-7 to TRBJ2-1; TCRdb names TRBD2, which stays unverified in the absence of DNA. There are 15 residues in the CDR3. Germline V lookup: CDR1 SSHAT, CDR2 FNYEAQ (reference sequence). CDR3 in amino acids: CASSLERSSYNEQFF.

The chain carries TRBV24-1 and TRBJ2-1; TCRdb's D call, TRBD1, is unchecked because there is no DNA. This CDR3 is 15 amino acids long. The germline V gene encodes CDR1 KGHDR and CDR2 SFDVKD. CDR3 protein: CATSDSGQGSVEQFF.